This T cell receptor (beta chain) was sequenced for a study of T cells after yellow fever vaccination. This CDR3 region has 12 residues. Germline V gene data show CDR1 as LGHNA and CDR2 as YSLEER. Trimming took off 3 bases at V and 8 bases at J, with 10 bases between the two ends. TCRdb reanalysed the 5' RACE reads using MiXCR and keeps one entry per CDR3 protein. The data contain around 30,000 distinct CDR3 sequences, about 10% of them singletons. This TCR was recovered from a man younger than 35 who received the YFV17D yellow fever vaccine. The chain combines TRBV4-3 with TRBJ1-2; the D gene is possibly TRBD1 (5 bases). The material was PBMCs, either bulk or a sorted T-cell subset (CD4+, CD8+, memory, or dextramer-sorted; not recorded which), obtained around 14 days after the first yellow fever vaccination. CDR3 residues: CASSHQGNGYTF. CDR3 bases: TGCGCCAGCAGCCACCAGGGAAACGGCTACACCTTC.